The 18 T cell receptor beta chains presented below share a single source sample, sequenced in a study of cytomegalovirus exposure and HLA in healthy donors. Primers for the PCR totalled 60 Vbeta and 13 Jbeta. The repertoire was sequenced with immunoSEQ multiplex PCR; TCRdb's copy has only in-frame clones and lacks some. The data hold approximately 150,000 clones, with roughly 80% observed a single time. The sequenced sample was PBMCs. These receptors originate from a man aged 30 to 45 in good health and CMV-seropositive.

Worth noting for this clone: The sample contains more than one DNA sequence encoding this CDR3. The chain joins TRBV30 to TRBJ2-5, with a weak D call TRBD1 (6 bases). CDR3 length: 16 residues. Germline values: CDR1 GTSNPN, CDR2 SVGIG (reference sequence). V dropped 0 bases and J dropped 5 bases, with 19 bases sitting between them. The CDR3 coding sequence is TGTGCCTGGAGTGTACTTGTAGGGGGTCCCCAGGAGACCCAGTACTTC. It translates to CAWSVLVGGPQETQYF.

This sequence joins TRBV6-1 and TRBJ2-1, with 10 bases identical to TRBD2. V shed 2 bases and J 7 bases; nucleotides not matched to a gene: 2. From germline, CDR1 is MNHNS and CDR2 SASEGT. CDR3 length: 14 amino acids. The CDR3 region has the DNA TGTGCCAGCAGTGAAACTAGCGGGAAGAATGAGCAGTTCTTC. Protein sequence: CASSETSGKNEQFF.

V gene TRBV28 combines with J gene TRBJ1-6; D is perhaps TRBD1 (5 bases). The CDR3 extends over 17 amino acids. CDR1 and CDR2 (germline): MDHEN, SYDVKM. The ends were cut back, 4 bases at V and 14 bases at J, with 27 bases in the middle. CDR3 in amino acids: CASSSMSTGDGRGTLHF. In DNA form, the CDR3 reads TGTGCCAGCAGTTCCATGAGTACCGGGGATGGTCGGGGGACCCTCCACTTT.

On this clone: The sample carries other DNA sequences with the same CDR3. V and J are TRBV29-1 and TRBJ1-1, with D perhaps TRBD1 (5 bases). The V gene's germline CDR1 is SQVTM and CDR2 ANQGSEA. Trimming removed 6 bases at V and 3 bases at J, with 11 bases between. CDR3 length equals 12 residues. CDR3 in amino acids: CSVRDWDTEAFF. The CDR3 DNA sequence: TGCAGCGTCAGGGATTGGGACACTGAAGCTTTCTTT.

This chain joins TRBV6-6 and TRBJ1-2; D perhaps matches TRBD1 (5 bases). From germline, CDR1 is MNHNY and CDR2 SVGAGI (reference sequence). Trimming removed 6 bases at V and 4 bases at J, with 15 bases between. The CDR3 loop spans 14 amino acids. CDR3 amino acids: CASSVDSRGYGYTF. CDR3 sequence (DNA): TGTGCCAGCAGCGTCGACAGCCGCGGCTATGGCTACACCTTC.

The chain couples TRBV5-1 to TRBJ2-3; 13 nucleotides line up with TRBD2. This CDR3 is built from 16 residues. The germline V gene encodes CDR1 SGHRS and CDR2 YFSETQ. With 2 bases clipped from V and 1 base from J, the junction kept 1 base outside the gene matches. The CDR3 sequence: CASSFGLAGGTDTQYF. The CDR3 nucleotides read TGCGCCAGCAGCTTTGGACTAGCGGGGGGCACAGATACGCAGTATTTT.

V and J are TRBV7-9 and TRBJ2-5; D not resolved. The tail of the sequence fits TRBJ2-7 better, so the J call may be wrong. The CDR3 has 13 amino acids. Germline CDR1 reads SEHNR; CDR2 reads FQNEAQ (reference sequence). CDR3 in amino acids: CASSFGITYEQYF. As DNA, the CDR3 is TGTGCCAGCAGCTTCGGTATTACCTACGAGCAGTACTTC.

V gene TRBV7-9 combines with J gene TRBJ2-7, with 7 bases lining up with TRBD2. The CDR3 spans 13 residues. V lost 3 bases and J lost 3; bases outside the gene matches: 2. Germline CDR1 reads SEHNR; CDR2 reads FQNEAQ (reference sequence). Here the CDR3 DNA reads TGTGCCAGCAGCTTCGGGACTAACTACGAGCAGTACTTC. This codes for CASSFGTNYEQYF.

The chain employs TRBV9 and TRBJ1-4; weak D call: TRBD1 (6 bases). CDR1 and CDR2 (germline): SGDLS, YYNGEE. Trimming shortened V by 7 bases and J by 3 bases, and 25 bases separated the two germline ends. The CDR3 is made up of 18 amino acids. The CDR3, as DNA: TGTGCCAGCGGCCCAGGACAGTTTTCCTATGGGGCTAATGAAAAACTGTTTTTT. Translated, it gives CASGPGQFSYGANEKLFF.

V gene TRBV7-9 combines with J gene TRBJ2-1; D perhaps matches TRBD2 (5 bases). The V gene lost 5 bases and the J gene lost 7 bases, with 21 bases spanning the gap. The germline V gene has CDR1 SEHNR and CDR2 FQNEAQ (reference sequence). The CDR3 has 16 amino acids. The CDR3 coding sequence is TGTGCCAGCAGCCAAGGAGGTACACTAGAATGGAATGAGCAGTTCTTC. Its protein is CASSQGGTLEWNEQFF.

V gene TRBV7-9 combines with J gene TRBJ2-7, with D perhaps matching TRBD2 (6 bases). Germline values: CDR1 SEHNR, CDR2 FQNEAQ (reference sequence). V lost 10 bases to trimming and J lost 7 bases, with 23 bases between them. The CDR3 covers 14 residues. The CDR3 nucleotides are TGTGCCACTAACCCGGCTCCCCGGGCGGGGGAGCAGTACTTC. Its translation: CATNPAPRAGEQYF. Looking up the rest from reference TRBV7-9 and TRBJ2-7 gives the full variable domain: DTGVSQNPRHKITKRGQNVTFRCDPISEHNRLYWYRQTLGQGPEFLTYFQNEAQLEKSRLLSDRFSAERPKGSFSTLEIQRTEQGDSAMYLCATNPAPRAGEQYFGPGTRLTVT.

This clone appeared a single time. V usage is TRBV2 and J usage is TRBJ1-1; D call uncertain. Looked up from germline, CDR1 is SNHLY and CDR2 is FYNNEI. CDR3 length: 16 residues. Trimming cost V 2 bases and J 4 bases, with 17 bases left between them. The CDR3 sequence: CASSEPWQNLGTEAFF. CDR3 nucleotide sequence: TGTGCCAGCAGTGAACCCTGGCAGAACCTAGGCACTGAAGCTTTCTTT.

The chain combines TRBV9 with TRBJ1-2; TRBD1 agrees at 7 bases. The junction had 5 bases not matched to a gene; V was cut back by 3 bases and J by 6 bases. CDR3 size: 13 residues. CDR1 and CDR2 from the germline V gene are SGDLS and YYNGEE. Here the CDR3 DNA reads TGTGCCAGCAGCGGCGACAGGGTTGATGGCTACACCTTC. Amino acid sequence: CASSGDRVDGYTF.

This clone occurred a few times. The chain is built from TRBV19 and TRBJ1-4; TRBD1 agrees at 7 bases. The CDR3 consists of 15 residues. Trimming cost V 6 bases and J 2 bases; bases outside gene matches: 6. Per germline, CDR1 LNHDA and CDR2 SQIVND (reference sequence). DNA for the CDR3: TGTGCCAGTAGCCTGACGACAGGGACTAATGAAAAACTGTTTTTT. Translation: CASSLTTGTNEKLFF.

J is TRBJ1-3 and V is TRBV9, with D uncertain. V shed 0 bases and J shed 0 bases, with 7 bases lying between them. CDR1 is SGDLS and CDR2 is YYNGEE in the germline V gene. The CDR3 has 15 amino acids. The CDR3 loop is CASSVGDVSGNTIYF. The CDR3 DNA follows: TGTGCCAGCAGCGTAGGAGATGTCTCTGGAAACACCATATATTTT.

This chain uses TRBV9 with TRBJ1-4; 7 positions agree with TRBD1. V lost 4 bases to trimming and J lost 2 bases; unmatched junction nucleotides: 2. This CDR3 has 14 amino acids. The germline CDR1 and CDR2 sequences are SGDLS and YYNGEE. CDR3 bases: TGTGCCAGCAGCCAGACAGGGACTAATGAAAAACTGTTTTTT. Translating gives CASSQTGTNEKLFF.

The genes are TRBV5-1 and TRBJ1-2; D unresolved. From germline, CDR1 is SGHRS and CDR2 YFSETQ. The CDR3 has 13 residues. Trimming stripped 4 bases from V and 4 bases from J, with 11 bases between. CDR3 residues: CASSAEGAYGYTF. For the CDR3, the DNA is TGCGCCAGCAGCGCGGAGGGAGCCTATGGCTACACCTTC.

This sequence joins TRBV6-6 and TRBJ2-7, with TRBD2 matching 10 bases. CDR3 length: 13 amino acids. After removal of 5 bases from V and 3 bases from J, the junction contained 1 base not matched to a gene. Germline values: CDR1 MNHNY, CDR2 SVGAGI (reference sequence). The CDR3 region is CASSKREGYEQYF. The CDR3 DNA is TGTGCCAGCAGTAAGCGGGAGGGCTACGAGCAGTACTTC.